This is a list of T cell receptor beta chains from one sample in a study of blood T cell repertoires in COVID-19. The protocol was immunoSEQ multiplex PCR, while the TCRdb copy is restricted to in-frame clones and leaves out a portion. This table has around 200,000 clones, around 83% appearing once. The sample was peripheral blood. The receptors come from a man in his forties or fifties with active or convalescent COVID-19. The CDR3 runs from the conserved cysteine through the conserved F or W. A D gene is named only where the DNA matches it firmly. Only some rows state a clone size, as once, few, many or a class for expanded clones.

j_gene	d_gene	v_gene	abundance	CDR3nt	CDR3aa
TRBJ1-6	TRBD1	TRBV7-2	few	TGTGCCAGCAGGGGACAGGGTCCATCACCCCTCCACTTT	CASRGQGPSPLHF
TRBJ2-3	-	TRBV5-1	-	TGCGCCAGCCATTCGGGAGATACGCAGTATTTT	CASHSGDTQYF
TRBJ1-1	-	TRBV30	-	TGTGCCTGGAGTGTGTTGGGGGGGTACACTGAAGCTTTCTTT	CAWSVLGGYTEAFF
TRBJ1-2	TRBD1	TRBV28	-	TGTGCCAGCAGTTCCGGACAGGGGATTGGTGGCTACACCTTC	CASSSGQGIGGYTF
TRBJ1-2	-	TRBV6-5	-	TGTGCCAGCAGTCCTTCCCCCTCAGGGTTGAATGGCTACACCTTC	CASSPSPSGLNGYTF
TRBJ2-1	-	TRBV6-5	few	TGTGCCAGCACCGAAGGAGGGGCTAGGAAAGGTGAGCAGTTCTTC	CASTEGGARKGEQFF
TRBJ2-7	TRBD1	TRBV7-9	once	TGTGCCAGCGAAGGACAGGGGAGCGGGGAGCAGTACTTC	CASEGQGSGEQYF
TRBJ1-1	-	TRBV7-8	-	TGTGCCAGCAGCCGTGGCCCGAACACTGAAGCTTTCTTT	CASSRGPNTEAFF
TRBJ2-3	-	TRBV24-1	-	TGTGCCACCAGTGATCCTGGTTGGCCTACGCAGTATTTT	CATSDPGWPTQYF
TRBJ1-1	-	TRBV30	-	TGTGCCTGGAGTGTGCAGGGGAAGACTGAAGCTTTCTTT	CAWSVQGKTEAFF
TRBJ2-1	TRBD2	TRBV10-3	once	TGTGCCATCAGTGATGGCGGGGGGTCCTACAATGAGCAGTTCTTC	CAISDGGGSYNEQFF
TRBJ2-3	TRBD2	TRBV6-5	once	TGTGCCAGCAGCTGGACTAGCGGAAACACAGATACGCAGTATTTT	CASSWTSGNTDTQYF
TRBJ1-1	-	TRBV3-1/TRBV3-2	once	TGTGCCAGCAGCCAAAGCTTCGAAGCTTTCTTT	CASSQSFEAFF
TRBJ1-5	-	TRBV6-1	-	TGTGCCAGCAGCCGCGCCCGGACAGACAATCAGCCCCAGCATTTT	CASSRARTDNQPQHF
TRBJ1-2	TRBD1	TRBV10-3	-	TGTGCCATCAGTGTGACAGGGACCAACTATGGCTACACCTTC	CAISVTGTNYGYTF
TRBJ1-6	TRBD1	TRBV6-5	-	TGTGCCAGCAGGGCGGGGACAGCCCATAATTCACCCCTCCACTTT	CASRAGTAHNSPLHF
TRBJ1-4	TRBD1	TRBV18	-	TGTGCCAGCTCACCCACCGGACAGGAGGGAATGTTGTTTTTT	CASSPTGQEGMLFF
TRBJ2-7	-	TRBV19	-	TGTGCCAGTAGTAGGAGGACGGAAGCCTACGAGCAGTACTTC	CASSRRTEAYEQYF
TRBJ1-1	-	TRBV2	-	TGTGCCAGCCGGGGTTCGGTGGCTGAAGCTTTCTTT	CASRGSVAEAFF
TRBJ1-1	TRBD1	TRBV10-3	-	TGTGCCATCAGCCGACAGGGGGTCGACACTGAAGCTTTCTTT	CAISRQGVDTEAFF
TRBJ2-1	-	TRBV7-3	-	TGTGCCAGCAGCTTGTCCGGGGGGCGGAATGAGCAGTTCTTC	CASSLSGGRNEQFF
TRBJ2-1	TRBD2	TRBV11-3	-	TGTGCCAGCAGTTACATTAGCGGGGGGAGCTCCTACAATGAGCAGTTCTTC	CASSYISGGSSYNEQFF
TRBJ1-2	TRBD1	TRBV10-3	-	TGTGCCACTCAGGGGGGCCCGAACTATGGCTACACCTTC	CATQGGPNYGYTF
TRBJ2-3	-	TRBV24-1	-	TGTGCCACCAGTGATCCCTCCCAGGGGAGCACAGATACGCAGTATTTT	CATSDPSQGSTDTQYF
TRBJ2-3	TRBD1	TRBV2	-	TGTGCCAGCAGTGAGAACAGGGGTACAGATACGCAGTATTTT	CASSENRGTDTQYF
TRBJ1-1	-	TRBV27	few	TGTGCCAGCAGTACCACAAGTAACGCGAACACTGAAGCTTTCTTT	CASSTTSNANTEAFF
TRBJ2-3	TRBD2	TRBV30	-	TGTGCCTGGATCAAGAAACTAACTAGCGGTAAAACAGATACGCAGTATTTT	CAWIKKLTSGKTDTQYF
TRBJ1-1	-	TRBV6-1	-	TGTGCCAGCAGTGAAGGAGCAACAGCGAACACTGAAGCTTTCTTT	CASSEGATANTEAFF
TRBJ2-7	-	TRBV19	-	TGTGCCAGTAGTATCTCCGGGACTCCCTACGAGCAGTACTTC	CASSISGTPYEQYF
TRBJ1-1	-	TRBV18	-	TGTGCCAGCTCAAGGCAGGTTGGATCGTGGAACACTGAAGCTTTCTTT	CASSRQVGSWNTEAFF
TRBJ2-3	TRBD2	TRBV7-2	-	TGTGCCAGCAGCTTAGAGGGACTAGCGGGCTTGCAGTATTTT	CASSLEGLAGLQYF
TRBJ2-5	-	TRBV2	-	TGTGCCAGCAGTTCCCAAACAGGGTCAGAGACCCAGTACTTC	CASSSQTGSETQYF
TRBJ2-2	TRBD1	TRBV6-2/TRBV6-3	-	TGTGCCAGCAGCCTAATCCCCCGGACAGGGTTTGACGGGGAGCTGTTTTTT	CASSLIPRTGFDGELFF
TRBJ2-5	-	TRBV4-1	few	TGCGCCAGCAGCCAAGATAGGTTTGTGGGACAACAAGAGACCCAGTACTTC	CASSQDRFVGQQETQYF
TRBJ1-5	-	TRBV19	-	TGTGCCAGTAGTATCGGGGGGGCGAGCAATCAGCCCCAGCATTTT	CASSIGGASNQPQHF
TRBJ1-4	-	TRBV4-2	-	TGTGCCAGCAGCCAAGATACCCGGCGGGAGGAAAAACTGTTTTTT	CASSQDTRREEKLFF
TRBJ1-1	-	TRBV18	-	TGTGCCAGCTCACCTTACCCGGGAAACACTGAAGCTTTCTTT	CASSPYPGNTEAFF
TRBJ1-1	TRBD1	TRBV6-5	few	TGTGCCACCCCCCGACAGGGCCCGAACACTGAAGCTTTCTTT	CATPRQGPNTEAFF
TRBJ2-3	-	TRBV11-2	-	TGTGCCAGCAGCTTAGATCCGGGAGTCACAGATACGCAGTATTTT	CASSLDPGVTDTQYF
TRBJ1-2	-	TRBV3-1/TRBV3-2	-	TGTGCCAGCAGCCCAACGCAGACCCATCGGGGCTATGGCTACACCTTC	CASSPTQTHRGYGYTF
TRBJ1-5	-	TRBV5-8	few	TGTGCCAGCAGCTTCTGGAGAGGAGAGAGCAATCAGCCCCAGCATTTT	CASSFWRGESNQPQHF
TRBJ1-3	-	TRBV11-3	-	TGTGCCAGCAGCTTGGTGACAGGAGACTCTGGAAACACCATATATTTT	CASSLVTGDSGNTIYF
TRBJ1-1	-	TRBV19	few	TGTGCCAGTAGTATTCATACAGCGAACACTGAAGCTTTCTTT	CASSIHTANTEAFF
TRBJ1-3	-	TRBV2	-	TGTGCCAGCAGACCTACGTTCTCTGGAAACACCATATATTTT	CASRPTFSGNTIYF
TRBJ2-7	-	TRBV28	-	TGTGCCAGCTGGGACACGAGCTCCTACGAGCAGTACTTC	CASWDTSSYEQYF
TRBJ2-7	-	TRBV5-6	-	TGTGCCAGCAGCTTGTTGGGCGCTGGCTACGAGCAGTACTTC	CASSLLGAGYEQYF
TRBJ2-5	TRBD2	TRBV2	-	TGTGCCAGCAGTGAAGCGCGGGGCGGGGGGAACCAAGAGACCCAGTACTTC	CASSEARGGGNQETQYF
TRBJ2-3	-	TRBV10-3	-	TGTGCCACCGGGAGTAATACGCAGTATTTT	CATGSNTQYF
TRBJ1-1	TRBD1	TRBV11-3	-	TGTGCCAGCAGCTTAGAGGGACAGTCGTCTGAAGCTTTCTTT	CASSLEGQSSEAFF
TRBJ1-1	-	TRBV7-2	-	TGTGCCAGCAGCCCAGGGCACCGGAACACTGAAGCTTTCTTT	CASSPGHRNTEAFF
TRBJ1-1	-	TRBV11-2	-	TGTGCCAGCAGTCCCGAGTTCACTGAAGCTTTCTTT	CASSPEFTEAFF
TRBJ1-2	-	TRBV6-6	-	TGTGCCAGCAGTTCAGGGGTTTATGGCTACACCTTC	CASSSGVYGYTF
TRBJ2-3	-	TRBV28	once	TGTGCCAACGGACGCATCGGGGCAGATACGCAGTATTTT	CANGRIGADTQYF
TRBJ2-2	TRBD2	TRBV5-4	-	TGTGCCAGCAGCGTGGGACTAGCGGCTAAAAAGAACACCGGGGAGCTGTTTTTT	CASSVGLAAKKNTGELFF
TRBJ2-7	-	TRBV11-3	few	TGTGCCAGCAGCCAGGACAGTTACACCTCCGAGCAGTACTTC	CASSQDSYTSEQYF